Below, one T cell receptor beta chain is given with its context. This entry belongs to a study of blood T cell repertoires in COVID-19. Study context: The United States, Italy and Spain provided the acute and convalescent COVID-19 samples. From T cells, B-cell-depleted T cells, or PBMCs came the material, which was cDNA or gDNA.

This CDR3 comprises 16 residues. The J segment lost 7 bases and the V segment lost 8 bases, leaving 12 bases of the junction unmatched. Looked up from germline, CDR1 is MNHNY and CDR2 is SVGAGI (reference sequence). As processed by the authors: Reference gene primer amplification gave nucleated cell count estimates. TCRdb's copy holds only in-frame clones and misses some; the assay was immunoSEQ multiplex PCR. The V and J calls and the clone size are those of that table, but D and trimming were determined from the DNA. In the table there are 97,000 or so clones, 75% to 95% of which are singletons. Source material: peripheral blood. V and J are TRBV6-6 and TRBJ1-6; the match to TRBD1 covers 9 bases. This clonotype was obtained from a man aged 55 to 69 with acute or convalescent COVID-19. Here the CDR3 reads CASRESRTGENSPLHF. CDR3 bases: TGTGCCAGCCGCGAGTCTCGGACAGGGGAAAATTCACCCCTCCACTTT.